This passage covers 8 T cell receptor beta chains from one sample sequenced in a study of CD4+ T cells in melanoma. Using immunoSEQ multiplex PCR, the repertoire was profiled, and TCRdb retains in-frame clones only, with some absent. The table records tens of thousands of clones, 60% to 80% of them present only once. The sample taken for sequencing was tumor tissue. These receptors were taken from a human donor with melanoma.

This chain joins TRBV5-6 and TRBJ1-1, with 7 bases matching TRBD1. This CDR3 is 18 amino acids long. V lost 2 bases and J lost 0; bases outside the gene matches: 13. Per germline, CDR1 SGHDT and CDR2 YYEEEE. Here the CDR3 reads CASSFDRVGISMNTEAFF. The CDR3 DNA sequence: TGTGCCAGCAGCTTTGACAGGGTGGGGATTAGCATGAACACTGAAGCTTTCTTT. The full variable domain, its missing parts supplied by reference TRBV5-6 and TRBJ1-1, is DAGVTQSPTHLIKTRGQQVTLRCSPKSGHDTVSWYQQALGQGPQFIFQYYEEEERQRGNFPDRFSGHQFPNYSSELNVNALLLGDSALYLCASSFDRVGISMNTEAFFGQGTRLTVV.

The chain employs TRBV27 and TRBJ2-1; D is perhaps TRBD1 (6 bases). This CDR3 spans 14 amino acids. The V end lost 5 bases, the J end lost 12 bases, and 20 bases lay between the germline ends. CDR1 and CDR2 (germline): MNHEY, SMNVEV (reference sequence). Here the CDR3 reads CASSVSRDKSGQFF. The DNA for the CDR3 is TGTGCCAGCAGTGTCTCCAGGGACAAGTCGGGGCAGTTCTTC.

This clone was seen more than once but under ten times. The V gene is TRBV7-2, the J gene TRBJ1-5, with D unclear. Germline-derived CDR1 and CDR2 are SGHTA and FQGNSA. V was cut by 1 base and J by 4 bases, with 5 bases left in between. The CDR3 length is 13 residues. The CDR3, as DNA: TGTGCCAGCAGCTTAGACAGAAATCAGCCCCAGCATTTT. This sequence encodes CASSLDRNQPQHF.

DNA of the CDR3: TGCGCCAGCAGCCGTGACAGATATAATTCACCCCTCCACTTT. It yields the protein CASSRDRYNSPLHF. This chain uses TRBV4-1 with TRBJ1-6; tentative D call: TRBD1 (5 bases). The V and J ends lost 4 bases and 4 bases respectively, with 8 bases between them. Germline V gene data show CDR1 as MGHRA and CDR2 as YSYEKL. There are 14 residues in the CDR3.

CDR3 bases: TGTGCCAGCAGACCGGGACAGGGTTATGGCTACACCTTC. This sequence encodes CASRPGQGYGYTF. V gene TRBV6-6 combines with J gene TRBJ1-2, with 9 bases fitting TRBD1. Germline V gene data show CDR1 as MNHNY and CDR2 as SVGAGI (reference sequence). The CDR3 length is 13 residues. V gave up 6 bases and J gave up 5 bases; unmatched junction bases: 4.

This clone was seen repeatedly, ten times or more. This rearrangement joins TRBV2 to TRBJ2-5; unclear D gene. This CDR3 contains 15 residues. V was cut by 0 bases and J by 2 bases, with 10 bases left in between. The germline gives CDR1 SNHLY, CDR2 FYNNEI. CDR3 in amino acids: CASSEAQVVQETQYF. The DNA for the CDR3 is TGTGCCAGCAGTGAAGCCCAGGTAGTACAAGAGACCCAGTACTTC. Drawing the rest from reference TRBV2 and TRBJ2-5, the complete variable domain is EPEVTQTPSHQVTQMGQEVILRCVPISNHLYFYWYRQILGQKVEFLVSFYNNEISEKSEIFDDQFSVERPDGSNFTLKIRSTKLEDSAMYFCASSEAQVVQETQYFGPGTRLLVL.

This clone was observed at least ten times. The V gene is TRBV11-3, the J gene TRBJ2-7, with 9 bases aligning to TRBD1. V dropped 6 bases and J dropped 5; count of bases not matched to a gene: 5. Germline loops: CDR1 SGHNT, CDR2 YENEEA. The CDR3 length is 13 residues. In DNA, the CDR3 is TGTGCCAGCAGTAAGGGACAGGGAGACGAGCAGTACTTC. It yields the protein CASSKGQGDEQYF.

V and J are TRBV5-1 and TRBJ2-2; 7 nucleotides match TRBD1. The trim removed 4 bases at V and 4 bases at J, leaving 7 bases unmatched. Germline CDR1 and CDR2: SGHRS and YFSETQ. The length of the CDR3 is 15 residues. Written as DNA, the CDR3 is TGCGCCAGCAGCCCCGGGACAGCAAGCACCGGGGAGCTGTTTTTT. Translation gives CASSPGTASTGELFF.